The 24 T cell receptor beta chains given below trace back to one sample, sequenced in a study of cytomegalovirus exposure and HLA in healthy donors. PCR was performed using 60 Vbeta and 13 Jbeta primers. Method: immunoSEQ multiplex PCR; TCRdb's copy keeps in-frame clones and lacks some. The table lists a few hundred thousand clones, 80% of them singletons, with roughly 0.3% in the top ten. Specimen: PBMCs. The receptors originated from a girl aged 2 to 9 in good health and CMV-seronegative.

The V call is TRBV2, the J call TRBJ2-7; maybe TRBD2 (5 bases). Looked up from germline, CDR1 is SNHLY and CDR2 is FYNNEI. The CDR3 contains 14 residues. The ends were cut back, 3 bases at V and 7 bases at J, with 16 bases in the middle. The CDR3 spells CASSDSTISGEQYF. In DNA form, the CDR3 reads TGTGCCAGCAGTGACAGTACGATCTCGGGAGAGCAGTACTTC.

The chain carries TRBV6-1 and TRBJ2-7, with 10 bases lining up with TRBD2. This CDR3 has 14 residues. V lost 7 bases, J lost 4 bases, and 7 bases stayed unmatched. Germline V CDR1 and CDR2: MNHNS, SASEGT. CDR3 amino acids: CASNTASGRYEQYF. CDR3 sequence (DNA): TGTGCCAGCAATACGGCTAGCGGGAGATACGAGCAGTACTTC.

The V and J genes are TRBV29-1 and TRBJ1-5; D is unresolved. The V gene lost 5 bases and the J gene lost 7 bases, with 18 bases spanning the gap. CDR1 is SQVTM, CDR2 ANQGSEA, per germline. This CDR3 comprises 14 residues. CDR3 loop: CSVSEGGSGQPQHF. The CDR3 DNA is TGCAGCGTTTCCGAGGGAGGGAGTGGGCAGCCCCAGCATTTT.

The genes are TRBV11-2 and TRBJ2-3; TRBD2 aligns across 10 bases. Germline values: CDR1 SGHAT, CDR2 FQNNGV. The ends lost 5 bases at V and 6 bases at J; junction bases unmatched: 8. This CDR3 is built from 15 residues. CDR3: CASSLSGRATDTQYF. In DNA form, the CDR3 reads TGTGCCAGCAGCCTGAGCGGGAGGGCGACGGATACGCAGTATTTT.

This clone was found once. The genes are TRBV19 and TRBJ2-5, with 11 bases matching TRBD2. The junction had 18 bases not matched to a gene; V was cut back by 6 bases and J by 6 bases. The CDR3 length is 18 residues. CDR1 and CDR2 (germline): LNHDA, SQIVND (reference sequence). The CDR3 nucleotides are TGTGCCAGTAGACCAACTTCTAGCGGGAGGACTCGCCACAAGACCCAGTACTTC. Amino acid sequence: CASRPTSSGRTRHKTQYF.

Remarks on this clone: The same CDR3 is also encoded by other DNA sequences in this sample. The chain uses TRBV30 and TRBJ1-1; 7 bases are a match to TRBD1. CDR3 size: 14 residues. The germline CDR1 and CDR2 sequences are GTSNPN and SVGIG (reference sequence). The V segment lost 0 bases and the J segment 6 bases; nucleotides outside the gene matches: 7. The CDR3 loop reads CAWSVGGQLPEAFF. Here the CDR3 DNA reads TGTGCCTGGAGTGTAGGGGGACAGCTCCCTGAAGCTTTCTTT.

J is TRBJ2-2 and V is TRBV28; the D is unclear. Per the germline V gene, CDR1 is MDHEN and CDR2 is SYDVKM. The CDR3 is 15 residues long. The V end lost 2 bases, the J end lost 8 bases, and 15 bases lay between the germline ends. The CDR3 protein is CASSLISGVIGELFF. The CDR3 region has the DNA TGTGCCAGCAGTTTAATATCTGGAGTTATTGGGGAGCTGTTTTTT.

CDR3 in amino acids: CASSFRDRGLDTQYF. DNA for the CDR3: TGTGCCAGCAGCTTCCGGGACAGGGGGCTTGATACGCAGTATTTT. The chain is built from TRBV7-9 and TRBJ2-3; TRBD1 agrees at 12 bases. This CDR3 region has 15 residues. CDR1 is SEHNR, CDR2 FQNEAQ, per germline (reference sequence). V lost 3 bases to trimming and J lost 6 bases; unmatched junction nucleotides: 4.

The gene calls are TRBV4-2 and TRBJ1-3; no reliable D call. The ends were cut back, 1 base at V and 4 bases at J, with 20 bases in the middle. Germline V gives CDR1 LGHNA, CDR2 YNFKEQ. This CDR3 contains 18 residues. The CDR3 coding sequence is TGTGCCAGCAGCCAAGGGGTGGTTGGGCCTACAACCGGAAACACCATATATTTT. This sequence encodes CASSQGVVGPTTGNTIYF.

This chain connects TRBV4-2 to TRBJ2-7; TRBD1 matches 8 bases. The CDR3 sequence is 13 residues long. Germline lookup yields CDR1 LGHNA and CDR2 YNFKEQ. With 3 bases clipped from V and 4 bases from J, the junction kept 2 bases outside the gene matches. The CDR3 spells CASSHRGQYEQYF. DNA for the CDR3: TGTGCCAGCAGCCACAGGGGGCAATACGAGCAGTACTTC.

As to this clone: At one of its ends the junction is not consistent with the germline gene, which may arise from a read error. The CDR3 here is CASRSAGTGSSEQYF. CDR3 in DNA: TGTGCCAGCAGGTCCGCCGGGACAGGGTCCTCCGAGCAGTACTTC. This chain links TRBV2 with TRBJ2-7; TRBD1 aligns across 9 bases. The CDR3 contains 15 residues. Germline loops: CDR1 SNHLY, CDR2 FYNNEI.

The CDR3 reads CASSVRRDSSYNEQFF. In DNA form, the CDR3 reads TGCGCCAGCAGTGTAAGACGGGATAGCTCCTACAATGAGCAGTTCTTC. The chain uses TRBV10-1 and TRBJ2-1, with D perhaps matching TRBD2 (5 bases). V was shortened by 4 bases and J by 0 bases, with 13 bases between the two germline ends. There are 16 residues in the CDR3. CDR1 is WNHNN, CDR2 SYGVQD, per germline (reference sequence).

This clone was found a few times. The J gene is TRBJ2-5, the V gene TRBV4-2, with 8 nucleotides matching TRBD2. Germline CDR1 reads LGHNA; CDR2 reads YNFKEQ. The CDR3 contains 18 residues. The V and J ends lost 4 bases and 4 bases, in that order; junction bases with no gene match: 17. CDR3 nucleotides: TGTGCCAGCAGCCCCCTGGTCCCAACGGGGGGGGCAAGAGAGACCCAGTACTTC. This sequence encodes CASSPLVPTGGARETQYF.

The rearrangement links TRBV5-1 to TRBJ2-1; D unresolved. The CDR3 is 12 amino acids. The germline V gene has CDR1 SGHRS and CDR2 YFSETQ. V was pared by 0 bases and J by 8 bases, with 6 bases between. The CDR3 reads CASSLADYEQFF. The CDR3 DNA is TGCGCCAGCAGCTTGGCCGACTATGAGCAGTTCTTC.

This clone has only one observation. No conserved phenylalanine or tryptophan ends this CDR3, so it is likely a read error. The J gene is TRBJ1-2, the V gene TRBV28; maybe TRBD1 (6 bases). Between the trimmed V and J ends, which lost 9 bases and 1 base, there was a span of 12 bases. Germline V gene sequence: CDR1 MDHEN, CDR2 SYDVKM. This CDR3 has 13 residues. CDR3: CARSTGRNYGYTL. The DNA for the CDR3 is TGTGCCAGATCTACAGGGCGTAACTATGGCTACACCCTC.

The CDR3 DNA reads as TGCGCCAGCAGCGAGGAAATCTCTGGAAACACCATATATTTT. Protein sequence: CASSEEISGNTIYF. The chain combines TRBV5-1 with TRBJ1-3; D uncertain. Germline loops: CDR1 SGHRS, CDR2 YFSETQ. The V end lost 4 bases, the J end lost 0 bases, and 8 bases lay between the germline ends. The CDR3 runs to 14 residues. Supplemented by reference TRBV5-1 and TRBJ1-3, the full variable domain reads KAGVTQTPRYLIKTRGQQVTLSCSPISGHRSVSWYQQTPGQGLQFLFEYFSETQRNKGNFPGRFSGRQFSNSRSEMNVSTLELGDSALYLCASSEEISGNTIYFGEGSWLTVV.

The chain uses TRBV10-1 and TRBJ1-6; weak D call: TRBD1 (6 bases). CDR3 length: 15 residues. Looked up from germline, CDR1 is WNHNN and CDR2 is SYGVQD (reference sequence). The V end lost 1 base, the J end lost 9 bases, and 13 bases lay between the germline ends. Written as DNA, the CDR3 is TGCGCCAGCAGTGAGTTTGAGGGGGGGGGTTCACCCCTCCACTTT. Residues: CASSEFEGGGSPLHF.

To note about this clone: One junction end disagrees with the germline gene, perhaps due to a read error. The rearrangement links TRBV18 to TRBJ2-7, with D tentatively TRBD1 (6 bases). CDR1 is KGHSH, CDR2 LQKENI, per germline. The CDR3 covers 14 residues. CDR3 sequence reads: CASSPQGVSHEQYF. The CDR3 DNA sequence: TGTGCCAGCTCACCACAGGGGGTCTCCCACGAGCAGTACTTC.

About this clone itself: A junction end diverges from the germline sequence, so it may reflect a read error. CDR3 nucleotides: TGTTCCAGCAGCGATGAGCTTGACAGGGTAATTTATGGCTACACCTTC. Translation gives CSSSDELDRVIYGYTF. The chain couples TRBV7-9 to TRBJ1-2, with 7 nucleotides matching TRBD1. The CDR3 runs 16 residues. The germline CDR1 and CDR2 sequences are SEHNR and FQNEAQ (reference sequence).

The rearrangement links TRBV7-9 to TRBJ1-3, with 7 bases matching TRBD1. CDR3 size: 16 residues. Germline V gene data show CDR1 as SEHNR and CDR2 as FQNEAQ (reference sequence). V was clipped by 4 bases and J by 0 bases; unmatched bases: 6. CDR3 in DNA: TGTGCCAGCAGCTGGACAGGCCTCGACTCTGGAAACACCATATATTTT. Amino acid sequence: CASSWTGLDSGNTIYF.

The rearrangement uses TRBV10-3 and TRBJ2-7; 7 positions match TRBD1. V shed 8 bases, J shed 0 bases, and the junction held 1 base outside the gene matches. The CDR3 covers 12 residues. Germline V gene lookup returns CDR1 ENHRY and CDR2 SYGVKD. CDR3 bases: TGTGCCATCCGGGACAGCTCCTACGAGCAGTACTTC. Its translation: CAIRDSSYEQYF.

This chain joins TRBV19 and TRBJ2-1; the D is unclear. The germline V gene has CDR1 LNHDA and CDR2 SQIVND (reference sequence). Deletions cut 3 bases from V and 4 bases from J, with 7 bases between. CDR3 length: 13 residues. The CDR3 DNA reads TGTGCCAGTAGTATGGGCAATTACAATGAGCAGTTCTTC. Protein sequence: CASSMGNYNEQFF.

The genes are TRBV7-9 and TRBJ2-7; D remains ambiguous. CDR1 is SEHNR and CDR2 is FQNEAQ in the germline V gene (reference sequence). V lost 2 bases and J 1 base, leaving 6 bases between the germline ends. This CDR3 region has 13 residues. The CDR3 loop reads CASSLSESYEQYF. The CDR3 DNA reads as TGTGCCAGCAGCTTATCGGAGTCCTACGAGCAGTACTTC. The full variable domain, completed using reference TRBV7-9 and TRBJ2-7, is DTGVSQNPRHKITKRGQNVTFRCDPISEHNRLYWYRQTLGQGPEFLTYFQNEAQLEKSRLLSDRFSAERPKGSFSTLEIQRTEQGDSAMYLCASSLSESYEQYFGPGTRLTVT.

This rearrangement joins TRBV29-1 to TRBJ2-3; 10 nucleotides match TRBD1. CDR3 length equals 16 residues. Unmatched junction bases numbered 12, after V lost 4 bases and J lost 5 bases. Germline assignment: CDR1 SQVTM and CDR2 ANQGSEA. Here the CDR3 DNA reads TGCAGCGTTGCGTGGGTCGACAGGGGGCGAGGAGATACGCAGTATTTT. Translated: CSVAWVDRGRGDTQYF.